One and the same sample provided the 30 T cell receptor beta chains below, sequenced in a study of post-analysis software for immune sequencing data. Broader study findings: In patients, about five TRBV segments were more frequent than in controls, with TRBV5-6, TRBV5-1 and TRBV20-1 among them.

The antigens of these receptors remain unknown. Prepared libraries of TCR beta cDNA carried unique molecular identifiers. MiXCR, applied by TCRdb to the PCR reads, yields one record per CDR3 protein. This sample has some 800,000 distinct CDR3 sequences, with approximately 44% found just once. Sequenced material: blood. These receptors all stem from a girl aged 5-17 years with multiple sclerosis.

Only a few counts were recorded for this clonotype. This sequence joins TRBV12-3 or TRBV12-4 and TRBJ2-3; D is unclear. Deletions cut 3 bases from V and 2 bases from J, with 9 bases between. CDR3 length: 14 residues. The chain's CDR3 is CASSLAENTDTQYF. Written as DNA, the CDR3 is TGTGCCAGCAGTTTGGCGGAAAACACAGATACGCAGTATTTT.

The J gene is TRBJ1-2, the V gene TRBV12-3 or TRBV12-4; perhaps TRBD1 as D (5 bases). This CDR3 is 14 amino acids long. The V end was cut by 7 bases, the J end by 5 bases, with 17 bases between. The CDR3 is CASTRGDLSYGYTF. The CDR3 DNA is TGTGCCAGCACCAGAGGGGACCTCTCTTATGGCTACACCTTC.

V and J are TRBV9 and TRBJ2-7; TRBD2 agrees at 10 bases. Germline V gene lookup returns CDR1 SGDLS and CDR2 YYNGEE. Losses at the gene ends were 4 bases for V and 1 base for J; bases not matched to a gene: 5. The CDR3 runs to 15 residues. As DNA, the CDR3 is TGTGCCAGCAGCAAACTAGCGGGGACTTCCTACGAGCAGTACTTC. Translating it yields CASSKLAGTSYEQYF.

This clonotype was seen a handful of times. This chain joins TRBV7-9 and TRBJ2-1, with TRBD2 as a possible D gene (6 bases). This CDR3 is 14 amino acids long. V lost 6 bases and J lost 4, with 13 bases in between. Germline V gene sequence: CDR1 SEHNR, CDR2 FQNEAQ (reference sequence). The CDR3 DNA reads as TGTGCCAGCAGTTTATCGGCGGGGTACAATGAGCAGTTCTTC. Its translation: CASSLSAGYNEQFF.

The chain recombines TRBV29-1 with TRBJ2-1; 10 bases are shared with TRBD2. Germline V lookup: CDR1 SQVTM, CDR2 ANQGSEA. J was trimmed by 5 bases and V by 6 bases; bases with no gene match: 1. The CDR3 totals 12 residues. CDR3 in amino acids: CSVGLADNEQFF. The CDR3 coding sequence is TGCAGCGTAGGACTAGCGGACAATGAGCAGTTCTTC.

The V gene is TRBV5-1, the J gene TRBJ2-7; 12 bases align to TRBD2. V shed 4 bases, J shed 5 bases, and the junction held 7 bases outside the gene matches. The CDR3 has 15 residues. From germline, CDR1 is SGHRS and CDR2 YFSETQ. CDR3 sequence reads: CASSVTSGRSHEQYF. CDR3 nucleotide sequence: TGCGCCAGCAGCGTAACTAGCGGGAGGTCGCACGAGCAGTACTTC.

This clonotype was seen only a few times. V is TRBV6-6 and J is TRBJ2-1; D unresolved. Germline V gene data show CDR1 as MNHNY and CDR2 as SVGAGI (reference sequence). V lost 8 bases and J 10 bases, leaving 21 bases between the germline ends. The length of the CDR3 is 14 residues. The CDR3: CASGPTPDLREQFF. As DNA, the CDR3 is TGTGCCAGCGGCCCCACCCCCGACCTGAGAGAGCAGTTCTTC.

The sample holds a few counts of this clonotype. The chain links TRBV12-3 or TRBV12-4 to TRBJ2-7; possibly TRBD1 for D (7 bases). The CDR3 runs to 16 residues. The ends were cut back, 1 base at V and 2 bases at J, with 15 bases in the middle. DNA of the CDR3: TGTGCCAGCAGTTTAGTCGCGGGACAGTCCCCCTACGAGCAGTACTTC. It codes for CASSLVAGQSPYEQYF.

This chain links TRBV20-1 with TRBJ1-1, with TRBD1 as a possible D gene (5 bases). Germline CDR1 reads DFQATT; CDR2 reads SNEGSKA (reference sequence). The CDR3 sequence is 14 residues long. Deletions cut 4 bases from V and 4 bases from J, with 16 bases between. The CDR3 here is CSATGSPASTEAFF. As DNA, the CDR3 is TGCAGTGCTACAGGGTCTCCGGCGAGCACTGAAGCTTTCTTT.

The chain recombines TRBV29-1 with TRBJ2-3; no clear D gene. The V end lost 7 bases, the J end lost 1 base, and 9 bases lay between the germline ends. The germline CDR1 and CDR2 sequences are SQVTM and ANQGSEA. CDR3 length equals 12 residues. This CDR3 reads CSERVGTDTQYF. The CDR3 DNA follows: TGCAGCGAAAGGGTGGGCACAGATACGCAGTATTTT.

The sample holds a few counts of this clonotype. One end of the junction does not line up with germline, which may come from a read error. The chain links TRBV7-7 to TRBJ2-1, with 9 bases matching TRBD2. The CDR3 is made up of 15 amino acids. Germline CDR1 is SSHAT and CDR2 is FNYEAQ (reference sequence). The CDR3 loop is CASSPDSGSTYEQFF. For the CDR3, the DNA is TGTGCTAGCAGCCCAGATAGCGGGAGTACGTATGAGCAGTTCTTC.

This clonotype was detected once. This chain connects TRBV20-1 to TRBJ2-7; 10 positions agree with TRBD2. The DNA matches TRBJ2-5 better at its end, which makes the J call doubtful. This CDR3 is 18 amino acids long. The germline CDR1 and CDR2 sequences are DFQATT and SNEGSKA (reference sequence). The CDR3 nucleotides are TGCAGTGCTAGACCGGGACTAGCGCCCCAGGGGTTGGGGGAGACCCAGTACTTC. It yields the protein CSARPGLAPQGLGETQYF.

This chain links TRBV9 with TRBJ2-4; 7 bases are a match to TRBD2. Germline V gene sequence: CDR1 SGDLS, CDR2 YYNGEE. The CDR3 covers 12 residues. J lost 13 bases, V lost 4 bases, and 8 bases had no gene match. CDR3 bases: TGTGCCAGCAGCCGCAGGGCGGGAGAGCAGTACTTC. It codes for CASSRRAGEQYF. Using reference TRBV9 and TRBJ2-4 for the parts outside the CDR3, the full variable domain is DSGVTQTPKHLITATGQRVTLRCSPRSGDLSVYWYQQSLDQGLQFLIQYYNGEERAKGNILERFSAQQFPDLHSELNLSSLELGDSALYFCASSRRAGEQYFGAGTRLSVL.

The chain couples TRBV27 to TRBJ2-1; 7 bases map to TRBD2. CDR1 and CDR2 (germline): MNHEY, SMNVEV (reference sequence). The CDR3 has 16 amino acids. The junction had 8 bases not matched to a gene; V was cut back by 6 bases and J by 0 bases. CDR3 loop: CASSLTGRASYNEQFF. In DNA form, the CDR3 reads TGTGCCAGCAGCCTAACGGGGAGGGCCTCCTACAATGAGCAGTTCTTC.

The rearrangement uses TRBV7-9 and TRBJ2-5, with D uncertain. The V gene's germline CDR1 is SEHNR and CDR2 FQNEAQ (reference sequence). This CDR3 comprises 11 residues. V was shortened by 7 bases and J by 5 bases, with 8 bases between the two germline ends. CDR3 region: CASIFWETQYF. In DNA, the CDR3 is TGTGCCAGCATTTTTTGGGAGACCCAGTACTTC.

This clonotype was observed a handful of times. This chain links TRBV12-3 or TRBV12-4 with TRBJ2-3, with a tentative D call TRBD1 (6 bases). V was cut by 5 bases and J by 1 base, with 10 bases left in between. This CDR3 is 14 amino acids long. The DNA for the CDR3 is TGTGCCAGCAGTCAGGGGAGACGCACAGATACGCAGTATTTT. The encoded protein is CASSQGRRTDTQYF.

The V and J genes are TRBV29-1 and TRBJ1-2; D call uncertain. The germline V and J ends were trimmed by 3 bases and 2 bases, with 10 bases remaining between them. The germline CDR1 and CDR2 sequences are SQVTM and ANQGSEA. This CDR3 spans 13 amino acids. CDR3 protein: CSVDRLGNYGYTF. In DNA form, the CDR3 reads TGCAGCGTTGACAGACTGGGGAACTATGGCTACACCTTC.

The table lists this clonotype with a few counts. The chain uses TRBV5-1 and TRBJ2-6; weak D call: TRBD2 (5 bases). This CDR3 contains 13 residues. The V gene lost 6 bases and the J gene lost 7 bases, with 11 bases spanning the gap. Per the germline V gene, CDR1 is SGHRS and CDR2 is YFSETQ. The CDR3 region has the DNA TGCGCCAGCACAGGAGGTCCCGCCAACGTCCTGACTTTC. It codes for CASTGGPANVLTF.

V gene TRBV7-9 combines with J gene TRBJ2-5; D possibly corresponds to TRBD2 (6 bases). V was trimmed by 0 bases and J by 5 bases, leaving 19 bases between them. CDR1 is SEHNR and CDR2 is FQNEAQ in the germline V gene (reference sequence). CDR3 length: 17 residues. The CDR3 reads CASSLAALSWREETQYF. The CDR3 coding sequence is TGTGCCAGCAGCTTAGCGGCACTTAGCTGGAGGGAGGAGACCCAGTACTTC. The entire variable domain, with the rest obtained from reference TRBV7-9 and TRBJ2-5, is as follows: DTGVSQNPRHKITKRGQNVTFRCDPISEHNRLYWYRQTLGQGPEFLTYFQNEAQLEKSRLLSDRFSAERPKGSFSTLEIQRTEQGDSAMYLCASSLAALSWREETQYFGPGTRLLVL.

The chain couples TRBV3-1 to TRBJ1-4; maybe TRBD1 (5 bases). The ends were cut back, 1 base at V and 6 bases at J, with 15 bases in the middle. Per the germline V gene, CDR1 is LGHDT and CDR2 is YNNKEL (reference sequence). This CDR3 is 16 amino acids long. The CDR3 loop is CASSQAGPLGDEKLFF. CDR3 coding DNA: TGTGCCAGCAGCCAAGCCGGGCCCCTGGGGGATGAAAAACTGTTTTTT.

This clonotype came up a few times. The chain combines TRBV20-1 with TRBJ2-3, with a possible D match to TRBD1 (6 bases). Germline assignment: CDR1 DFQATT and CDR2 SNEGSKA (reference sequence). The CDR3 has 14 residues. With 6 bases removed from V and 2 bases from J, the gap between germline ends came to 15 bases. CDR3 residues: CSATPDRPTDTQYF. In DNA, the CDR3 is TGCAGTGCCACCCCGGACAGACCCACAGATACGCAGTATTTT.

The chain links TRBV7-3 to TRBJ1-1, with D possibly being TRBD1 (5 bases). V was clipped by 1 base and J by 4 bases, with 10 bases between them. This CDR3 contains 14 residues. Germline CDR1 reads SGHTA; CDR2 reads FQGTGA. CDR3 sequence: CASSLMGESTEAFF. CDR3 sequence (DNA): TGTGCCAGCAGCTTAATGGGGGAAAGCACTGAAGCTTTCTTT.

Notes on this clonotype: Compared with germline, one end of the junction differs, possibly owing to a read error. The chain carries TRBV27 and TRBJ1-4, with D hard to call. The germline CDR1 and CDR2 sequences are MNHEY and SMNVEV (reference sequence). The CDR3 is made up of 16 amino acids. The CDR3 loop is CTSSPTPGPTNEKLFF. The CDR3 DNA reads TGTACCAGCAGTCCCACCCCCGGGCCTACTAATGAAAAACTGTTTTTT.

The gene calls are TRBV20-1 and TRBJ2-7; D is ambiguous. The CDR3 runs 14 residues. V lost 3 bases and J 0 bases, leaving 12 bases between the germline ends. In germline, CDR1 is DFQATT, CDR2 SNEGSKA (reference sequence). CDR3 loop: CSASRQESSYEQYF. In nucleotides, the CDR3 is TGCAGTGCTAGTAGGCAGGAGAGCTCCTACGAGCAGTACTTC.

This rearrangement joins TRBV29-1 to TRBJ2-3; D may be TRBD1 or TRBD2 (5 bases each). Germline V gives CDR1 SQVTM, CDR2 ANQGSEA. V gave up 5 bases and J gave up 6 bases, with 18 bases separating them. CDR3 length: 14 amino acids. The CDR3 here is CSVPGRGFRDTQYF. The CDR3 bases are TGCAGCGTTCCGGGACGCGGCTTCCGGGATACGCAGTATTTT.

This clonotype has just a few counts. This chain links TRBV12-3 or TRBV12-4 with TRBJ2-7, with D possibly matching TRBD2 (6 bases). The CDR3 has 12 residues. Trimming took 5 bases from V and 6 from J, leaving 11 bases between them. CDR3 nucleotide sequence: TGTGCCAGCAGTCTAACTAGCTCCGAGCAGTACTTC. The encoded protein is CASSLTSSEQYF.

The V gene is TRBV21-1, the J gene TRBJ1-2. TRBV21-1 is an annotated pseudogene. The CDR3 length is 15 residues. The CDR3: CASSKGVQLNYGYTF. The DNA of the CDR3 is TGTGCCAGCAGCAAAGGGGTACAGCTCAACTATGGCTACACCTTC.

The chain carries TRBV12-3 or TRBV12-4 and TRBJ1-1; D uncertain. The CDR3 has 12 residues. V was trimmed by 8 bases and J by 1 base, leaving 8 bases between them. DNA for the CDR3: TGTGCCAGCCGACCCTCGAACACTGAAGCTTTCTTT. It yields the protein CASRPSNTEAFF.

This clonotype was seen more than once but under ten times. One end of the junction fails to match germline, which may point to a read error. The gene calls are TRBV12-3 or TRBV12-4 and TRBJ1-2; 10 bases are a match to TRBD1. CDR3 length: 13 residues. The CDR3 loop is CASGLGQGRGYTF. The CDR3 bases are TGTGCCAGCGGTTTGGGACAGGGGCGAGGCTACACCTTC.

The chain recombines TRBV29-1 with TRBJ2-7, with 7 positions matching TRBD1. The CDR3 has 13 amino acids. V shed 3 bases and J 2 bases; nucleotides not matched to a gene: 4. Germline CDR1 and CDR2: SQVTM and ANQGSEA. The CDR3 protein is CSVDRQGTYEQYF. For the CDR3, the DNA is TGCAGCGTTGATCGACAGGGTACCTACGAGCAGTACTTC.